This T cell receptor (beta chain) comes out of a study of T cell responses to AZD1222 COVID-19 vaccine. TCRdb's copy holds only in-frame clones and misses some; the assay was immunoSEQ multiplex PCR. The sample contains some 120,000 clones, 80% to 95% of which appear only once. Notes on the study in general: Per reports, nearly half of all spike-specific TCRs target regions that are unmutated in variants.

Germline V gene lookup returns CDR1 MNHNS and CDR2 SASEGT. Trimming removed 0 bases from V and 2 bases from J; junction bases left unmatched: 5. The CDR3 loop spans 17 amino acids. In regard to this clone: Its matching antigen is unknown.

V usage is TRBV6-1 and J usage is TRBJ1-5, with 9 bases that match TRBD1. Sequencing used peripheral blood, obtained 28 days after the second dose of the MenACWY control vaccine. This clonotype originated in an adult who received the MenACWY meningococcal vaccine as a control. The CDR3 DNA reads TGTGCCAGCAGTGAAGCCCTGACAGGGGGAGGCAATCAGCCCCAGCATTTT. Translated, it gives CASSEALTGGGNQPQHF.